This T cell receptor beta chain emerged from a study of identical twins. Study conclusions and caveats: Cross-sectional statistics underpinned the conclusions; the same donors were not followed. Modeled out-of-frame TCR alpha sharing in monozygotic twins fell below observed levels. Part of the zero-insertion signal could reflect confounding by invariant MAIT and iNKT cells.

There were only healthy Caucasians among the donors. TCRdb processed the 5' RACE reads anew with MiXCR; each CDR3 protein has one entry. The table lists roughly 700,000 distinct CDR3 sequences, approximately 9% of them singletons. In this sample, this clonotype turned up a few times. No antigen is known for it. Germline CDR1 is MNHNS and CDR2 is SASEGT. V was trimmed by 6 bases and J by 0 bases, leaving 12 bases between them. The CDR3 is 15 residues long. These sequences were also reported in another study, on yellow fever vaccine responses in identical twins.

J is TRBJ2-1 and V is TRBV6-1, with D hard to call. This receptor was identified in a woman between 18 and 30 years old in good health. What was sequenced was PBMCs. The CDR3 region has the DNA TGTGCCAGCAGCCCAGCCAAAAGCTCCTACAATGAGCAGTTCTTC. Its translation is CASSPAKSSYNEQFF.